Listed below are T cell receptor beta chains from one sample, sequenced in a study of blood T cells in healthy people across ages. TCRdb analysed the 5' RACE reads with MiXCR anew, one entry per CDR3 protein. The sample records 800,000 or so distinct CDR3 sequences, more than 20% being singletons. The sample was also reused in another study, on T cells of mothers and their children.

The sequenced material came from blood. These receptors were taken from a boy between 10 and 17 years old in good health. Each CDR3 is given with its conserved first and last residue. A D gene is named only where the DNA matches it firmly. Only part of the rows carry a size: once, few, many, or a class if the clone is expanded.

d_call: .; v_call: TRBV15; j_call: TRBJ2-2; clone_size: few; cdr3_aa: CATLSGYANTGELFF; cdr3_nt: TGTGCCACACTTTCCGGGTACGCGAACACCGGGGAGCTGTTTTTT
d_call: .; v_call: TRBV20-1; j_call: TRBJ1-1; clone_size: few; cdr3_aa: CSAHTIANTEAFF; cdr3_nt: TGCAGTGCGCATACGATAGCGAACACTGAAGCTTTCTTT
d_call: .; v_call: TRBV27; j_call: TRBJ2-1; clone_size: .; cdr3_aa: CASSLIVGVHSYNEQFF; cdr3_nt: TGTGCCAGCAGTTTAATCGTGGGAGTTCACTCCTACAATGAGCAGTTCTTC
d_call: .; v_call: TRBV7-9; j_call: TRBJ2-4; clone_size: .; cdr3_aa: CASSSIDVQAKNIQYF; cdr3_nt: TGTGCCAGCAGCTCCATCGACGTGCAAGCCAAAAACATTCAGTACTTC
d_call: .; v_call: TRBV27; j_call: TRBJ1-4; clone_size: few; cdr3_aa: CASSLSTGLNEKLFF; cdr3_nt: TGTGCCAGCAGTTTATCGACAGGCCTTAATGAAAAACTGTTTTTT
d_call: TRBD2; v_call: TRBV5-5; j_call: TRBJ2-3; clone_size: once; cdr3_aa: CASSRGLAGAGADTQYF; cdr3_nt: TGTGCCAGCAGCCGGGGACTAGCGGGAGCGGGTGCAGATACGCAGTATTTT
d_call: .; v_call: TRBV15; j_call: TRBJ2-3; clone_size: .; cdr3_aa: CATSRDWDAQYF; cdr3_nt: TGTGCCACCAGCAGAGATTGGGATGCGCAGTATTTT
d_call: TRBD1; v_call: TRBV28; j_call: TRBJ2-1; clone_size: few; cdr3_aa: CAIWDRDANEQFF; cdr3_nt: TGTGCCATCTGGGACAGGGACGCCAATGAGCAGTTCTTC
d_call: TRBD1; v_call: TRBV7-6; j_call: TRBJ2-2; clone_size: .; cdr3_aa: CASSPYRQGAGELFF; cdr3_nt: TGTGCCAGCAGCCCTTATAGACAGGGGGCCGGGGAGCTGTTTTTT
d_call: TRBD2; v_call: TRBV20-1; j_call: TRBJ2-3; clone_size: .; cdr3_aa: CSALGGRDTQYF; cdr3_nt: TGCAGTGCTCTCGGGGGGAGAGATACGCAGTATTTT
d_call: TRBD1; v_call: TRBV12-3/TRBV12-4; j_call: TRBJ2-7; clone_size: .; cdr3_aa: CASSPQGTVTYEQYF; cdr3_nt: TGTGCCAGCAGTCCCCAGGGGACAGTAACCTACGAGCAGTACTTC
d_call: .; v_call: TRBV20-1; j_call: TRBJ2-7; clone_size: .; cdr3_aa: CALGGRGETYEQYF; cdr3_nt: TGCGCTTTGGGGGGCAGGGGCGAGACCTACGAGCAGTACTTC
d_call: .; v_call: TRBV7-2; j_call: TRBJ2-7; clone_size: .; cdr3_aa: CASSLAGELGEQYF; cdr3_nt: TGTGCCAGCAGCTTAGCGGGAGAATTGGGCGAGCAGTACTTC
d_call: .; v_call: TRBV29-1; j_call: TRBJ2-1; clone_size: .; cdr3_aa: CSVGVSSYNEQFF; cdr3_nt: TGCAGCGTTGGGGTGAGCTCCTACAATGAGCAGTTCTTC
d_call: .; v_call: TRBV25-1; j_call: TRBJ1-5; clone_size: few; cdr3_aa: CASSVGGVGNQPQHF; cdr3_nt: TGTGCCAGCTCGGTTGGAGGAGTCGGCAATCAGCCCCAGCATTTT
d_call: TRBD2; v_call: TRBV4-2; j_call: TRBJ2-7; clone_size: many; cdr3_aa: CASSQDPSGSWSYEQYF; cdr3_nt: TGTGCCAGCAGCCAAGATCCTAGCGGGAGTTGGTCCTACGAGCAGTACTTC
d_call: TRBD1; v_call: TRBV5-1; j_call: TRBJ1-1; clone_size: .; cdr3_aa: CASSVEWGGQAPRTEAFF; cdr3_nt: TGCGCCAGCAGCGTGGAGTGGGGTGGACAGGCCCCCCGGACTGAAGCTTTCTTT
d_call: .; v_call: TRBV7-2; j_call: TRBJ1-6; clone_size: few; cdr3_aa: CASSLGGGGLHF; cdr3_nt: TGTGCCAGCAGCTTAGGCGGGGGTGGCCTCCACTTT
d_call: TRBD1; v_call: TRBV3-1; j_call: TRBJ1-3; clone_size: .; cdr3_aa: CASSRFARDRDGNTIYF; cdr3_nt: TGTGCCAGCAGCCGCTTCGCCAGGGACAGGGATGGAAACACCATATATTTT
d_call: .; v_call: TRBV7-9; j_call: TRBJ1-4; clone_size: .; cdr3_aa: CASSPGWDLATNEKLFF; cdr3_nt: TGTGCCAGCAGTCCAGGGTGGGACCTTGCAACTAATGAAAAACTGTTTTTT